The rows below give T cell receptor beta chains drawn from one sample of a study of blood T cells in healthy people across ages. Using its own MiXCR run on the 5' RACE reads, TCRdb lists one record per CDR3 protein. The data show 710,000 or so distinct CDR3 sequences, about 20% seen once. The specimen sequenced was blood. The receptors shown here come from a man in his 70s in good health. The CDR3 runs from the conserved cysteine through the conserved F or W. Fields, in order: V gene, clone size, D gene, J gene, CDR3 DNA, CDR3 protein. D genes are given only for firm matches. Clone size is shown for a subset of rows, as once, few, many or a class of expanded clone.

TRBV7-9,-,-,TRBJ1-1,TGTGCCAGCAGTCACCCCTCTGGATTATCAAGAGCGAACACTGAAGCTTTCTTT,CASSHPSGLSRANTEAFF
TRBV10-3,few,-,TRBJ2-1,TGTGCCATCAGTGTGAGCAATGAGCAGTTCTTC,CAISVSNEQFF
TRBV2,-,-,TRBJ2-5,TGTGCCAGCAGTGAATGGGGAGTCCAAGAGACCCAGTACTTC,CASSEWGVQETQYF
TRBV7-8,-,TRBD1,TRBJ2-7,TGTGCCAGCTGGAAGGAAGGACAGGGCTACGAGCAGTACTTC,CASWKEGQGYEQYF
TRBV29-1,few,-,TRBJ2-2,TGCAGCGTTGTGGTAGGGGGACACGGGGAGCTGTTTTTT,CSVVVGGHGELFF
TRBV28,-,-,TRBJ2-7,TGTGCCAGCAGCCCCGACAGGTCGGCGAGGCAGTACTTC,CASSPDRSARQYF
TRBV5-1,-,TRBD1,TRBJ2-5,TGCGCCAGCAGTTACGACGCGGGACAGGGGAGAAAGACCCAGTACTTC,CASSYDAGQGRKTQYF
TRBV20-1,-,TRBD2,TRBJ2-4,TGCAGTGCTCCGGGACTAGCGCCCTTCGACATTCAGTACTTC,CSAPGLAPFDIQYF
TRBV20-1,few,TRBD2,TRBJ2-1,TGCAGTGCTACTCTAGCGGGAGTTTCTGTCGATGAGCAGTTCTTC,CSATLAGVSVDEQFF
TRBV10-3,-,TRBD1,TRBJ2-5,TGTGCCATCAGTGGAGGGACAGGGGTGGAGACCCAGTACTTC,CAISGGTGVETQYF
TRBV3-1,-,-,TRBJ2-1,TGTGCCAGCAGCCAAGATGACTACACCAGGCAGTTCTTC,CASSQDDYTRQFF
TRBV6-2/TRBV6-3,few,-,TRBJ1-1,TGTGCCAGCAGTTTCCAGGGAGGGAGGTCTGAAGCTTTCTTT,CASSFQGGRSEAFF
TRBV10-3,-,-,TRBJ1-4,TGTGCCATCAGTCCAGGACCTAATGAAAAACTGTTTTTT,CAISPGPNEKLFF
TRBV6-5,few,-,TRBJ2-7,TGTGCCAGCAGTTACCTGTCGGGGGCGAGCTACGAGCAGTACTTC,CASSYLSGASYEQYF
TRBV12-3/TRBV12-4,-,-,TRBJ1-1,TGTGCCAGCACCGATACACTCCGGAACACTGAAGCTTTCTTT,CASTDTLRNTEAFF
TRBV7-2,few,-,TRBJ2-5,TGTGCCAGCAGCTTAGTTCACAAACAAGAGACCCAGTACTTC,CASSLVHKQETQYF
TRBV5-1,few,TRBD2,TRBJ2-5,TGCGCCAGCAGCGTACTAGCGGGAGTTGGTGAGACCCAGTACTTC,CASSVLAGVGETQYF
TRBV20-1,-,-,TRBJ2-3,TGCAGTGCTAGAGCCCCGACAGTGAACACAGATACGCAGTATTTT,CSARAPTVNTDTQYF
TRBV7-9,-,-,TRBJ1-3,TGTGCCAGCAGCTTAGCGGGGCAGCTCTCTGGAAACACCATATATTTT,CASSLAGQLSGNTIYF
TRBV5-1,-,TRBD1,TRBJ2-7,TGCGCCAGCAGCTCCGGCCGGGACAGCTCCTACGAGCAGTACTTC,CASSSGRDSSYEQYF
TRBV20-1,few,-,TRBJ2-3,TGCAGTGCCGTGAGGGAGGATACAGATACGCAGTATTTT,CSAVREDTDTQYF
TRBV7-2,few,TRBD2,TRBJ2-1,TGTGCCAGCAGCCTAGCGGGAGAATGGTATAATGAGCAGTTCTTC,CASSLAGEWYNEQFF
TRBV12-3/TRBV12-4,few,-,TRBJ2-2,TGTGCCACCCGTGGGGGGAACACCGGGGAGCTGTTTTTT,CATRGGNTGELFF
TRBV11-2,few,-,TRBJ1-1,TGTGCCAGCAGCCCCTGGGCAGGGGTCCCGAACACTGAAGCTTTCTTT,CASSPWAGVPNTEAFF